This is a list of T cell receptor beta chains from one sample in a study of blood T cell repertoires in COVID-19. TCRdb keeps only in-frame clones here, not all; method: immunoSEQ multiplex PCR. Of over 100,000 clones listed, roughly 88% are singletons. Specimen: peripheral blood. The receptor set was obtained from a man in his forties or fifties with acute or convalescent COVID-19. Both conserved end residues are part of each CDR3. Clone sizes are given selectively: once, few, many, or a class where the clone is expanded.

CDR3aa: CASSLTRGTEAFF
j_gene: TRBJ1-1
v_gene: TRBV7-3
abundance: once

CDR3aa: CASSLQRGKETQYF
j_gene: TRBJ2-5
v_gene: TRBV6-5
abundance: NA

CDR3aa: CASSPTGQRRETQYF
j_gene: TRBJ2-5
v_gene: TRBV14
abundance: NA

CDR3aa: CASTGGGTGDLYGYTF
j_gene: TRBJ1-2
v_gene: TRBV28
abundance: NA

CDR3aa: CASGDYRGADTQYF
j_gene: TRBJ2-3
v_gene: TRBV12-5
abundance: NA

CDR3aa: CASSLGGTGKGEQYF
j_gene: TRBJ2-7
v_gene: TRBV5-1
abundance: NA

CDR3aa: CASSVEPGSSREQYF
j_gene: TRBJ2-7
v_gene: TRBV9
abundance: few

CDR3aa: CASETSGGSGTQYF
j_gene: TRBJ2-5
v_gene: TRBV5-1
abundance: NA

CDR3aa: CASSPGLPPGPQHF
j_gene: TRBJ1-5
v_gene: TRBV7-2
abundance: NA

CDR3aa: CASSPSQEGGGNYGYTF
j_gene: TRBJ1-2
v_gene: TRBV18
abundance: NA

CDR3aa: CASSLPGEAGGGGTQYF
j_gene: TRBJ2-5
v_gene: TRBV5-4
abundance: NA

CDR3aa: CASYGAGSITGELFF
j_gene: TRBJ2-2
v_gene: TRBV21-1
abundance: NA

CDR3aa: CASSLTALSGANVLTF
j_gene: TRBJ2-6
v_gene: TRBV5-1
abundance: NA

CDR3aa: CASSLTSGVYEQYF
j_gene: TRBJ2-7
v_gene: TRBV6-5
abundance: NA

CDR3aa: CASSLSLQAMHYGYTF
j_gene: TRBJ1-2
v_gene: TRBV7-2
abundance: NA

CDR3aa: CASSGTSGRRYNEQFF
j_gene: TRBJ2-1
v_gene: TRBV2
abundance: NA

CDR3aa: CASSPLPGQLNEQFF
j_gene: TRBJ2-1
v_gene: TRBV5-6
abundance: NA

CDR3aa: CASGLGSRSDNEQFF
j_gene: TRBJ2-1
v_gene: TRBV12-5
abundance: NA

CDR3aa: CASSLEAGGNNEQFF
j_gene: TRBJ2-1
v_gene: TRBV5-1
abundance: NA

CDR3aa: CASSEPTRGKRGQPQHF
j_gene: TRBJ1-5
v_gene: TRBV6-1
abundance: NA

CDR3aa: CATSAGQGTLSSNQPQHF
j_gene: TRBJ1-5
v_gene: TRBV15
abundance: NA

CDR3aa: CASSYYRAYNQPQHF
j_gene: TRBJ1-5
v_gene: TRBV6-5
abundance: NA

CDR3aa: CASSLTLGRGWDQPQHF
j_gene: TRBJ1-5
v_gene: TRBV27
abundance: NA

CDR3aa: CSACTTSGRADTQYF
j_gene: TRBJ2-3
v_gene: TRBV29-1
abundance: NA

CDR3aa: CASSWVGNYEQYF
j_gene: TRBJ2-7
v_gene: TRBV7-9
abundance: NA

CDR3aa: CASSLRQFGYTF
j_gene: TRBJ1-2
v_gene: TRBV5-6
abundance: NA

CDR3aa: CASSLFAEDLAFF
j_gene: TRBJ1-1
v_gene: TRBV11-2
abundance: once

CDR3aa: CASSKRGDYGYTF
j_gene: TRBJ1-2
v_gene: TRBV5-1
abundance: NA

CDR3aa: CASSLVGQNTEAFF
j_gene: TRBJ1-1
v_gene: TRBV27
abundance: NA

CDR3aa: CATSTRGQPQHF
j_gene: TRBJ1-5
v_gene: TRBV15
abundance: once

CDR3aa: CASSPREADTQYF
j_gene: TRBJ2-3
v_gene: TRBV7-2
abundance: NA

CDR3aa: CAWSIRGGGQPQHF
j_gene: TRBJ1-5
v_gene: TRBV30
abundance: NA

CDR3aa: CASSQGWSGRNEKLFF
j_gene: TRBJ1-4
v_gene: TRBV14
abundance: NA

CDR3aa: CASSSGLTGSAYEQYF
j_gene: TRBJ2-7
v_gene: TRBV5-1
abundance: NA

CDR3aa: CASRKTGVAYGYTF
j_gene: TRBJ1-2
v_gene: TRBV7-2
abundance: once

CDR3aa: CASSQGTGAGSIKYGYTF
j_gene: TRBJ1-2
v_gene: TRBV3-1/TRBV3-2
abundance: NA

CDR3aa: CASSLSRAATEAFF
j_gene: TRBJ1-1
v_gene: TRBV11-2
abundance: NA

CDR3aa: CASSPDRGSGNTIYF
j_gene: TRBJ1-3
v_gene: TRBV7-2
abundance: NA

CDR3aa: CASSFGTGEEKLFF
j_gene: TRBJ1-4
v_gene: TRBV18
abundance: NA

CDR3aa: CASSPGDRNYGYTF
j_gene: TRBJ1-2
v_gene: TRBV18
abundance: NA

CDR3aa: CASIRQLAAYEQYF
j_gene: TRBJ2-7
v_gene: TRBV2
abundance: NA

CDR3aa: CASSPPLGFGYTF
j_gene: TRBJ1-2
v_gene: TRBV12-3/TRBV12-4
abundance: once

CDR3aa: CASSQIAVDTEAFF
j_gene: TRBJ1-1
v_gene: TRBV18
abundance: NA

CDR3aa: CAIKTSGSADTQYF
j_gene: TRBJ2-3
v_gene: TRBV2
abundance: NA

CDR3aa: CASSQGAYEQYF
j_gene: TRBJ2-7
v_gene: TRBV11-2
abundance: NA

CDR3aa: CASGGGANYGYTF
j_gene: TRBJ1-2
v_gene: TRBV10-2
abundance: NA

CDR3aa: CASSWGTGRYDTEAFF
j_gene: TRBJ1-1
v_gene: TRBV11-2
abundance: NA

CDR3aa: CASSHRFPTGLNTEAFF
j_gene: TRBJ1-1
v_gene: TRBV4-1
abundance: NA

CDR3aa: CASSPPRNYGYTF
j_gene: TRBJ1-2
v_gene: TRBV28
abundance: NA